One and the same sample provided the 26 T cell receptor beta chains below, sequenced in a study of T cell responses to AZD1222 COVID-19 vaccine. The assay was immunoSEQ multiplex PCR, and TCRdb's table has in-frame clones only and misses some. The table has 200,000 or so clones, 85% to 95% seen once. This specimen consisted of peripheral blood, obtained on day 0 of AZD1222 vaccination. These receptors all stem from an adult in good health.

V gene TRBV7-2 combines with J gene TRBJ1-3, with D unresolved. This CDR3 has 14 amino acids. V was cut by 3 bases and J by 2 bases, with 8 bases left in between. Germline CDR1 is SGHTA and CDR2 is FQGNSA. The CDR3 loop reads CASSFQVTGNTIYF. In DNA, the CDR3 is TGTGCCAGCAGCTTTCAAGTAACTGGAAACACCATATATTTT.

This chain uses TRBV12-3 or TRBV12-4 with TRBJ1-1; no definite D call. The CDR3 covers 13 residues. V lost 6 bases, J lost 5 bases, and 13 bases lay in between. The CDR3 DNA reads as TGTGCCAGCAGGGCCGGAGGGAAGACTGAAGCTTTCTTT. This codes for CASRAGGKTEAFF.

The rearrangement links TRBV11-2 to TRBJ1-2; 8 bases line up with TRBD1. J lost 5 bases, V lost 6 bases, and 11 bases had no gene match. Germline assignment: CDR1 SGHAT and CDR2 FQNNGV. The CDR3 length is 15 residues. The CDR3 DNA is TGTGCCAGCAGTCCAGGACAGGGAAGGGGTTATGGCTACACCTTC. Amino acids: CASSPGQGRGYGYTF.

V usage is TRBV30 and J usage is TRBJ1-6; 11 bases match TRBD1. The CDR3 contains 15 residues. CDR1 GTSNPN and CDR2 SVGIG come from the germline V gene (reference sequence). The DNA of the CDR3 is TGTGGTTTAAGGAGGGGACAGGGGGAATTCACACCCCTCCACTTT. The encoded protein is CGLRRGQGEFTPLHF.

This CDR3 reads CASSQQGGSPLHF. The CDR3 DNA follows: TGTGCCAGCAGTCAACAGGGAGGGTCACCCCTCCACTTT. The chain employs TRBV2 and TRBJ1-6; a weak D match, TRBD1 (6 bases). Looked up from germline, CDR1 is SNHLY and CDR2 is FYNNEI. The CDR3 is made up of 13 amino acids. The ends were cut back, 5 bases at V and 10 bases at J, with 12 bases in the middle. The whole variable domain, filled in from reference TRBV2 and TRBJ1-6, reads EPEVTQTPSHQVTQMGQEVILRCVPISNHLYFYWYRQILGQKVEFLVSFYNNEISEKSEIFDDQFSVERPDGSNFTLKIRSTKLEDSAMYFCASSQQGGSPLHFGNGTRLTVT.

The CDR3 loop is CASSSPLEGVGYGYTF. The CDR3 DNA follows: TGTGCCAGCAGCTCCCCCCTGGAGGGGGTAGGCTATGGCTACACCTTC. This chain joins TRBV7-2 and TRBJ1-2; D perhaps matches TRBD1 (6 bases). The V gene lost 4 bases and the J gene lost 4 bases, with 19 bases spanning the gap. Germline assignment: CDR1 SGHTA and CDR2 FQGNSA. The CDR3 has 16 residues.

V gene TRBV4-1 combines with J gene TRBJ2-6; 9 nucleotides agree with TRBD1. The CDR3 covers 16 residues. Germline V gives CDR1 MGHRA, CDR2 YSYEKL. Trimming at V came to 3 bases and at J to 4 bases, leaving 4 bases not matched to a gene. In DNA, the CDR3 is TGCGCCAGCAGCCATGGGGACAGGGCCGGGGCCAACGTCCTGACTTTC. Translating gives CASSHGDRAGANVLTF.

V gene TRBV7-8 combines with J gene TRBJ2-2; D remains unclear. This CDR3 is built from 15 residues. The germline gives CDR1 SGHVS, CDR2 FQNEAQ. Trimming cost V 1 base and J 0 bases, with 6 bases left between them. The CDR3 reads CASSLGNANTGELFF. Written as DNA, the CDR3 is TGTGCCAGCAGCTTAGGAAATGCGAACACCGGGGAGCTGTTTTTT. The complete variable domain, with remaining parts taken from reference TRBV7-8 and TRBJ2-2, reads GAGVSQSPRYKVAKRGQDVALRCDPISGHVSLFWYQQALGQGPEFLTYFQNEAQLDKSGLPSDRFFAERPEGSVSTLKIQRTQQEDSAVYLCASSLGNANTGELFFGEGSRLTVL.

This clone appeared a few times. The chain links TRBV6-5 to TRBJ2-3; D unclear. The germline V and J ends were trimmed by 6 bases and 0 bases, with 13 bases remaining between them. The CDR3 sequence is 15 residues long. CDR1 MNHEY and CDR2 SVGAGI come from the germline V gene. As DNA, the CDR3 is TGTGCCAGCAGCCAGGACGGCTCTAGCACAGATACGCAGTATTTT. Its protein product is CASSQDGSSTDTQYF.

The V and J genes are TRBV5-4 and TRBJ2-2; D assignment may be TRBD1 or TRBD2 (5 bases each). The V gene lost 2 bases and the J gene lost 7 bases, with 15 bases spanning the gap. Germline assignment: CDR1 SGHNT and CDR2 YYREEE (reference sequence). This CDR3 spans 15 amino acids. CDR3 sequence reads: CASSFGDVGSGELFF. Here the CDR3 DNA reads TGTGCCAGCAGCTTCGGGGACGTTGGTAGCGGGGAGCTGTTTTTT.

The genes are TRBV6-5 and TRBJ1-6; D unresolved. The V gene lost 5 bases and the J gene lost 4 bases, with 6 bases spanning the gap. The CDR3 is 13 residues long. The germline CDR1 and CDR2 sequences are MNHEY and SVGAGI. The CDR3 DNA follows: TGTGCCAGCAGTAATGGATATAATTCACCCCTCCACTTT. It specifies CASSNGYNSPLHF.

This clone was seen a few times. The sample carries other DNA sequences with the same CDR3. The chain has TRBV12-3 or TRBV12-4 and TRBJ1-1; D gene ambiguous. This CDR3 is 13 amino acids long. Deletions cut 4 bases from V and 0 bases from J, with 6 bases between. CDR3 sequence (DNA): TGTGCCAGCAGTTCCTTGATGAACACTGAAGCTTTCTTT. This translates into CASSSLMNTEAFF.

The chain is built from TRBV5-5 and TRBJ1-1; TRBD1 might be the D (5 bases). Germline-derived CDR1 and CDR2 are SGHKS and YYEKEE (reference sequence). The CDR3 consists of 14 residues. Trimming shortened V by 3 bases and J by 1 base, and 10 bases separated the two germline ends. Here the CDR3 reads CASSSNTGNTEAFF. Written as DNA, the CDR3 is TGTGCCAGCAGCTCAAACACAGGGAACACTGAAGCTTTCTTT.

This clone was recorded only once. This chain links TRBV4-2 with TRBJ2-1, with D possibly being TRBD2 (6 bases). Trimming pared 4 bases from V and 7 bases from J, leaving 17 bases between. Germline lookup yields CDR1 LGHNA and CDR2 YNFKEQ. This CDR3 has 15 amino acids. The CDR3: CASSLRDLPKNEQFF. The DNA of the CDR3 is TGTGCCAGCAGCCTACGGGACTTACCGAAGAATGAGCAGTTCTTC.

This clone came up once. The chain has TRBV5-4 and TRBJ1-6; no definite D call. V lost 4 bases and J lost 3, with 8 bases in between. This CDR3 is 14 amino acids long. The germline V gene encodes CDR1 SGHNT and CDR2 YYREEE (reference sequence). The CDR3 reads CASSPDGYNSPLHF. CDR3 bases: TGTGCCAGCAGCCCGGACGGCTATAATTCACCCCTCCACTTT.

V gene TRBV19 combines with J gene TRBJ1-1, with 8 bases fitting TRBD1. V lost 7 bases, J lost 4 bases, and 14 bases stayed unmatched. The CDR3 runs to 16 residues. Germline V lookup: CDR1 LNHDA, CDR2 SQIVND (reference sequence). In nucleotides, the CDR3 is TGTGCCAGTACCGCCTCTTCCTTCGACAGGGGCACTGAAGCTTTCTTT. Translated, it gives CASTASSFDRGTEAFF.

The chain is built from TRBV9 and TRBJ1-1, with D uncertain. The V end lost 3 bases, the J end lost 1 base, and 10 bases lay between the germline ends. Germline values: CDR1 SGDLS, CDR2 YYNGEE. The CDR3 contains 14 residues. Here the CDR3 reads CASSGGLQNTEAFF. The CDR3 DNA sequence: TGTGCCAGCAGCGGGGGTCTACAGAACACTGAAGCTTTCTTT.

The chain uses TRBV3-1 (or the pseudogene TRBV3-2) and TRBJ2-1; D is ambiguous. CDR3 length equals 11 residues. Germline V gene lookup returns CDR1 LGHDT and CDR2 YNNKEL (reference sequence). V was shortened by 4 bases and J by 10 bases, with 8 bases between the two germline ends. The CDR3 DNA is TGTGCCAGCAGCCTCGGACCCGAGCAGTTCTTC. Its translation: CASSLGPEQFF.

This chain's CDR3 is CASSERGQGSTEAFF. In DNA, the CDR3 is TGTGCCAGCAGTGAAAGAGGACAGGGGAGCACTGAAGCTTTCTTT. The chain has TRBV6-1 and TRBJ1-1, with 9 bases aligning to TRBD1. The V and J ends lost 2 bases and 4 bases, in that order; junction bases with no gene match: 5. Germline V gives CDR1 MNHNS, CDR2 SASEGT. This CDR3 comprises 15 residues.

The chain has TRBV3-1 (or the pseudogene TRBV3-2) and TRBJ1-2; D not certain. CDR3 length: 12 residues. Germline V gene sequence: CDR1 LGHDT, CDR2 YNNKEL (reference sequence). Trimming removed 0 bases at V and 8 bases at J, with 7 bases between. In nucleotides, the CDR3 is TGTGCCAGCAGCCAAGATACGCGAGGCTACACCTTC. Its translation: CASSQDTRGYTF.

V is TRBV6-6 and J is TRBJ2-2; no clear D gene. Trimming stripped 5 bases from V and 4 bases from J, with 11 bases between. CDR1 MNHNY and CDR2 SVGAGI come from the germline V gene (reference sequence). This CDR3 contains 14 residues. CDR3 nucleotides: TGTGCCAGCAGTCCCGAGGTCAGCACCGGGGAGCTGTTTTTT. It specifies CASSPEVSTGELFF.

This chain joins TRBV10-3 and TRBJ1-2, with 12 bases identical to TRBD1. CDR3 length: 17 residues. Trimming cost V 5 bases and J 5 bases; bases outside gene matches: 12. Germline V gives CDR1 ENHRY, CDR2 SYGVKD. The CDR3: CAISPRGTGGLEYGYTF. CDR3 nucleotide sequence: TGTGCCATCAGTCCTCGGGGGACAGGGGGCTTAGAATATGGCTACACCTTC.

There are a few counts of this clone. Mismatch with germline at one junction end may stem from a read error. This chain uses TRBV7-7 with TRBJ2-2, with D tentatively TRBD2 (6 bases). The CDR3 has 16 amino acids. Germline CDR1 is SSHAT and CDR2 is FNYEAQ (reference sequence). The DNA of the CDR3 is TGTGCTAGCAGCCCAGGGAGACTAGTTCAATCCGGGGAGCTGTTTTTT. It translates to CASSPGRLVQSGELFF.

This sequence joins TRBV6-5 and TRBJ1-2, with 8 bases aligning to TRBD1. The CDR3 covers 15 residues. V was clipped by 0 bases and J by 6 bases; unmatched bases: 6. Germline-derived CDR1 and CDR2 are MNHEY and SVGAGI. CDR3 region: CASSYSAGQGDGYTF. Written as DNA, the CDR3 is TGTGCCAGCAGTTACTCGGCCGGACAGGGAGATGGCTACACCTTC.

Regarding this clone: Additional DNA sequences in this sample encode the identical CDR3. V and J are TRBV6-5 and TRBJ1-1; TRBD1 matches 10 bases. The CDR3 extends over 15 amino acids. Germline CDR1 reads MNHEY; CDR2 reads SVGAGI. The trim removed 6 bases at V and 1 base at J, leaving 5 bases unmatched. CDR3 coding DNA: TGTGCCAGCAGGGCCGGACAGGGGGGGAACACTGAAGCTTTCTTT. Its protein product is CASRAGQGGNTEAFF.

The chain links TRBV3-1 (or the pseudogene TRBV3-2) to TRBJ1-2; 8 bases fit TRBD1. CDR1 and CDR2 from the germline V gene are LGHDT and YNNKEL (reference sequence). V gave up 4 bases and J gave up 5 bases; unmatched junction bases: 15. This CDR3 has 17 amino acids. Here the CDR3 DNA reads TGTGCCAGCAGCCCTCAAGCCTCAGGACAGGGAATTTATGGCTACACCTTC. Translated: CASSPQASGQGIYGYTF.